The 26 T cell receptor beta chains below all came from one sample that was sequenced in a study of tumour-infiltrating T cells in Burkitt lymphoma. Method: immunoSEQ multiplex PCR; TCRdb's copy keeps in-frame clones and lacks some. The profile shows 6,000 to 8,500 clones, 65% to 85% of them singletons. The sample comprised tumor tissue. The receptor source for this set is a human donor with diffuse large B-cell lymphoma.

This clone was observed a handful of times. This chain uses TRBV28 with TRBJ1-2; D call uncertain. Germline V gives CDR1 MDHEN, CDR2 SYDVKM. There are 15 residues in the CDR3. V lost 5 bases and J 5 bases, leaving 18 bases between the germline ends. This CDR3 reads CASSPPGRARYGYTF. The CDR3 DNA is TGTGCCAGCAGTCCCCCAGGACGGGCTAGGTATGGCTACACCTTC.

The chain combines TRBV5-1 with TRBJ1-1; D is possibly TRBD1 (6 bases). This CDR3 has 15 residues. Trimming left V 1 base short and J 2 bases short, with 12 bases between. Looked up from germline, CDR1 is SGHRS and CDR2 is YFSETQ. In DNA form, the CDR3 reads TGCGCCAGCAGCTTGATCGGGACATTAAACACTGAAGCTTTCTTT. Translating it yields CASSLIGTLNTEAFF. The complete variable domain, with remaining parts taken from reference TRBV5-1 and TRBJ1-1, reads KAGVTQTPRYLIKTRGQQVTLSCSPISGHRSVSWYQQTPGQGLQFLFEYFSETQRNKGNFPGRFSGRQFSNSRSEMNVSTLELGDSALYLCASSLIGTLNTEAFFGQGTRLTVV.

The CDR3 is CASSFLGMTYNEQFF. The DNA for the CDR3 is TGTGCCAGCAGCTTTCTGGGCATGACCTACAATGAGCAGTTCTTC. This chain uses TRBV7-9 with TRBJ2-1, with D unclear. The CDR3 consists of 15 residues. The V gene lost 3 bases and the J gene lost 2 bases, with 11 bases spanning the gap. Per the germline V gene, CDR1 is SEHNR and CDR2 is FQNEAQ (reference sequence).

V is TRBV6-1 and J is TRBJ1-1; unclear D gene. Trimming took 1 base from V and 6 from J, leaving 15 bases between them. CDR3 size: 15 residues. Per the germline V gene, CDR1 is MNHNS and CDR2 is SASEGT. In DNA form, the CDR3 reads TGTGCCAGCAGTGAAGGGCCGGGAGTTTTTCCTGAAGCTTTCTTT. Its protein is CASSEGPGVFPEAFF.

The rearrangement joins TRBV4-3 to TRBJ1-4, with unresolved D. Germline CDR1 is LGHNA and CDR2 is YSLEER. The CDR3 has 16 residues. V was pared by 0 bases and J by 8 bases, with 16 bases between. CDR3 DNA sequence: TGCGCCAGCAGCCAAGATTGGCGGGAGGGTAGGGAAAAACTGTTTTTT. Translating it yields CASSQDWREGREKLFF.

The V and J genes are TRBV30 and TRBJ2-7; weak D call: TRBD2 (6 bases). The germline gives CDR1 GTSNPN, CDR2 SVGIG (reference sequence). Trimming took 8 bases from V and 2 from J, leaving 16 bases between them. The CDR3 loop spans 13 amino acids. CDR3 residues: CAHSGGCAYEQYF. The CDR3 bases are TGTGCCCACTCCGGAGGGTGTGCCTACGAGCAGTACTTC.

This clone was seen only once. This chain connects TRBV5-4 to TRBJ2-5; D is possibly TRBD1 or TRBD2 (5 bases each). Trimming cost V 3 bases and J 7 bases, with 13 bases left between them. The CDR3 sequence is 13 residues long. Germline V gene sequence: CDR1 SGHNT, CDR2 YYREEE (reference sequence). CDR3 sequence reads: CASSYRGEGTQYF. The CDR3 coding sequence is TGTGCCAGCAGCTATAGGGGAGAGGGGACCCAGTACTTC.

In its sample, this clone was seen a few times. The CDR3 nucleotides read TGCGCCAGCAGCTTGGGGGCCTCCCAGATCAGTGAGCAGTTCTTC. Translation: CASSLGASQISEQFF. This chain uses TRBV5-1 with TRBJ2-1; D gene ambiguous. V lost 0 bases to trimming and J lost 9 bases, with 16 bases between them. CDR1 and CDR2 (germline): SGHRS, YFSETQ. CDR3 length equals 15 residues.

In its sample, this clone was seen a few times. The chain recombines TRBV18 with TRBJ2-5; TRBD2 matches at 11 bases. From germline, CDR1 is KGHSH and CDR2 LQKENI. The CDR3 totals 14 residues. Unmatched junction bases numbered 1, after V lost 2 bases and J lost 5 bases. The CDR3 here is CASSPGTSGETQYF. CDR3 nucleotide sequence: TGTGCCAGCTCACCAGGGACTAGCGGTGAGACCCAGTACTTC. Using reference TRBV18 and TRBJ2-5 for the parts outside the CDR3, the full variable domain is NAGVMQNPRHLVRRRGQEARLRCSPMKGHSHVYWYRQLPEEGLKFMVYLQKENIIDESGMPKERFSAEFPKEGPSILRIQQVVRGDSAAYFCASSPGTSGETQYFGPGTRLLVL.

The CDR3 nucleotides read TGTGCCAGCAGTATATTACAGGGGGCGAACCAGCATTTT. Its protein is CASSILQGANQHF. The chain combines TRBV6-5 with TRBJ1-5; 9 bases line up with TRBD1. V trimming: 5 bases; J trimming: 12 bases; junction bases outside the gene matches: 8. Germline V gives CDR1 MNHEY, CDR2 SVGAGI. The CDR3 is made up of 13 amino acids.

This clone has only a few counts. V usage is TRBV5-1 and J usage is TRBJ2-5; D is possibly TRBD1 (5 bases). The germline V and J ends were trimmed by 0 bases and 2 bases, with 8 bases remaining between them. CDR3 length: 14 amino acids. Germline loops: CDR1 SGHRS, CDR2 YFSETQ. CDR3: CASSLGRAQETQYF. CDR3 coding DNA: TGCGCCAGCAGCTTGGGCAGGGCACAAGAGACCCAGTACTTC.

This chain joins TRBV2 and TRBJ1-1, with 7 bases matching TRBD1. CDR3 length equals 13 residues. The V gene's germline CDR1 is SNHLY and CDR2 FYNNEI. Trimming at V came to 11 bases and at J to 0 bases, leaving 6 bases not matched to a gene. CDR3 sequence: CARGDSLNTEAFF. The CDR3 DNA reads TGTGCCCGGGGGGACAGCCTGAACACTGAAGCTTTCTTT.

The CDR3 is CASSQSPTFYEQYF. For the CDR3, the DNA is TGTGCCAGCAGTCAATCCCCAACCTTTTACGAGCAGTACTTC. The V call is TRBV7-2, the J call TRBJ2-7; no definite D call. V dropped 6 bases and J dropped 4 bases, with 16 bases sitting between them. This CDR3 comprises 14 residues. Germline V gene data show CDR1 as SGHTA and CDR2 as FQGNSA. The full variable domain, in which reference TRBV7-2 and TRBJ2-7 provide the parts outside the CDR3, is GAGVSQSPSNKVTEKGKDVELRCDPISGHTALYWYRQSLGQGLEFLIYFQGNSAPDKSGLPSDRFSAERTGGSVSTLTIQRTQQEDSAVYLCASSQSPTFYEQYFGPGTRLTVT.

This chain joins TRBV19 and TRBJ1-5; no reliable D call. The CDR3 is 14 amino acids. V lost 4 bases, J lost 2 bases, and 9 bases lay in between. In germline, CDR1 is LNHDA, CDR2 SQIVND (reference sequence). This CDR3 is CASSRANRNQPQHF. CDR3 coding DNA: TGTGCCAGTAGTAGGGCCAACCGCAATCAGCCCCAGCATTTT. Using reference TRBV19 and TRBJ1-5 for the parts outside the CDR3, the full variable domain is DGGITQSPKYLFRKEGQNVTLSCEQNLNHDAMYWYRQDPGQGLRLIYYSQIVNDFQKGDIAEGYSVSREKKESFPLTVTSAQKNPTAFYLCASSRANRNQPQHFGDGTRLSIL.

The CDR3 DNA is TGTGCCAGCAGTTTACCGGGGACAGGGAGCGGAGATACGCAGTATTTT. Its protein product is CASSLPGTGSGDTQYF. The gene calls are TRBV27 and TRBJ2-3; 9 nucleotides match TRBD1. The germline V gene encodes CDR1 MNHEY and CDR2 SMNVEV (reference sequence). The trim removed 2 bases at V and 5 bases at J, leaving 8 bases unmatched. The CDR3 consists of 16 residues.

This clone was observed a handful of times. J is TRBJ2-3 and V is TRBV9; D gene ambiguous. Trimming pared 0 bases from V and 3 bases from J, leaving 2 bases between. Germline V gives CDR1 SGDLS, CDR2 YYNGEE. The CDR3 is 12 amino acids. The CDR3 nucleotides read TGTGCCAGCAGCGTAGTGACAGATACGCAGTATTTT. The encoded protein is CASSVVTDTQYF.

This clone is a singleton in its sample. This chain connects TRBV19 to TRBJ2-3; TRBD1 matches 8 bases. CDR1 LNHDA and CDR2 SQIVND come from the germline V gene (reference sequence). CDR3 length: 16 residues. V dropped 4 bases and J dropped 4; count of bases not matched to a gene: 10. This CDR3 is CASSRNKDRVSDTQYF. CDR3 sequence (DNA): TGTGCCAGTAGTAGGAACAAGGACAGGGTTTCAGATACGCAGTATTTT.

The chain links TRBV5-6 to TRBJ1-2; TRBD1 might be the D (5 bases). V lost 4 bases and J 5 bases, leaving 21 bases between the germline ends. CDR3 length: 16 amino acids. Germline V gene lookup returns CDR1 SGHDT and CDR2 YYEEEE. CDR3 amino acids: CASSRLRDRVSYGYTF. For the CDR3, the DNA is TGTGCCAGCAGCCGTCTCCGGGACCGGGTCTCTTATGGCTACACCTTC.

Only one count was recorded for this clone. J is TRBJ2-7 and V is TRBV29-1; maybe TRBD1 (6 bases). Germline V lookup: CDR1 SQVTM, CDR2 ANQGSEA. The CDR3 consists of 13 residues. V lost 6 bases to trimming and J lost 3 bases, with 15 bases between them. The CDR3 DNA follows: TGCAGCGTCCGAGGGGGAGACAGCTACGAGCAGTACTTC. Translating it yields CSVRGGDSYEQYF.

The chain employs TRBV6-5 and TRBJ1-1; no firm D call. V lost 6 bases, J lost 1 base, and 9 bases lay in between. CDR3 length: 13 residues. Germline values: CDR1 MNHEY, CDR2 SVGAGI. The CDR3 region is CASRRVRNTEAFF. In nucleotides, the CDR3 is TGTGCCAGCAGGAGGGTGAGGAACACTGAAGCTTTCTTT.

This chain connects TRBV4-3 to TRBJ1-3, with D unclear. The CDR3 is made up of 13 amino acids. V dropped 0 bases and J dropped 8 bases, with 8 bases sitting between them. Per germline, CDR1 LGHNA and CDR2 YSLEER. The CDR3 DNA follows: TGCGCCAGCAGCCAAGATTTGCGGTACACCATATATTTT. It specifies CASSQDLRYTIYF.

In nucleotides, the CDR3 is TGCAGCGCCCAACAGGGGACGAACACTGAAGCTTTCTTT. Amino acid sequence: CSAQQGTNTEAFF. The chain employs TRBV29-1 and TRBJ1-1; TRBD1 matches at 7 bases. CDR1 and CDR2 (germline): SQVTM, ANQGSEA. With V trimmed by 7 bases and J by 1 base, 6 bases remained unmatched. The CDR3 loop spans 13 amino acids.

V is TRBV18 and J is TRBJ2-7, with D perhaps matching TRBD1 or TRBD2 (5 bases each). V lost 6 bases and J lost 2, with 14 bases in between. The CDR3 loop spans 14 amino acids. Per the germline V gene, CDR1 is KGHSH and CDR2 is LQKENI. CDR3 sequence (DNA): TGTGCCAGCTCCCATAAAACGGGGCCCTACGAGCAGTACTTC. Translated, it gives CASSHKTGPYEQYF.

The J gene is TRBJ2-3, the V gene TRBV7-8; D gene uncertain. The CDR3 consists of 13 residues. The germline CDR1 and CDR2 sequences are SGHVS and FQNEAQ. Trimming stripped 5 bases from V and 3 bases from J, with 9 bases between. CDR3 sequence reads: CASSPRATDTQYF. The CDR3 DNA reads as TGTGCCAGCAGCCCCCGGGCGACAGATACGCAGTATTTT.

This chain links TRBV4-1 with TRBJ2-7, with D perhaps TRBD1 or TRBD2 (5 bases each). With 4 bases removed from V and 5 bases from J, the gap between germline ends came to 6 bases. CDR3 size: 11 residues. Germline V CDR1 and CDR2: MGHRA, YSYEKL. CDR3 amino acids: CASSRGDEQYF. The CDR3 nucleotides read TGCGCCAGCAGCCGAGGGGACGAGCAGTACTTC.

V usage is TRBV18 and J usage is TRBJ2-3, with D uncertain. The CDR3 length is 13 residues. V was pared by 0 bases and J by 2 bases, with 3 bases between. Germline V CDR1 and CDR2: KGHSH, LQKENI. The CDR3 reads CASSPPTTDTQYF. The CDR3 DNA reads TGTGCCAGCTCACCACCCACCACAGATACGCAGTATTTT.